The TCR beta chain under discussion was sequenced for a study of cytotoxic CD8 clonotypes in ibrutinib-treated CLL. Libraries were prepared by immunoSEQ multiplex PCR; TCRdb keeps only in-frame clonotypes and omits some of them. The sample gives 150,000 to 200,000 clones, roughly 90% of which show up once; over 2.5% is in the top ten. As to this clone: Its specificity is not known.

Study-wide results and limits: Timing of sampling differed between sustained-remission and progressing patients. Rising at ibrutinib response, clonality subsequently fell back toward baseline at progression.

The source material was PBMCs, sampled at disease progression, from a patient treated with ibrutinib. This TCR was recovered from a human donor with chronic lymphocytic leukemia.

CDR3 coding DNA: TGTGCCAGCAATCCGTCCGGGACGTACTCCTACAATGAGCAGTTCTTC. Its translation is CASNPSGTYSYNEQFF. This chain uses TRBV27 with TRBJ2-1; perhaps D is TRBD1 or TRBD2 (5 bases each). The germline V gene has CDR1 MNHEY and CDR2 SMNVEV (reference sequence). V was cut by 7 bases and J by 0 bases, with 16 bases left in between. The CDR3 contains 16 residues.